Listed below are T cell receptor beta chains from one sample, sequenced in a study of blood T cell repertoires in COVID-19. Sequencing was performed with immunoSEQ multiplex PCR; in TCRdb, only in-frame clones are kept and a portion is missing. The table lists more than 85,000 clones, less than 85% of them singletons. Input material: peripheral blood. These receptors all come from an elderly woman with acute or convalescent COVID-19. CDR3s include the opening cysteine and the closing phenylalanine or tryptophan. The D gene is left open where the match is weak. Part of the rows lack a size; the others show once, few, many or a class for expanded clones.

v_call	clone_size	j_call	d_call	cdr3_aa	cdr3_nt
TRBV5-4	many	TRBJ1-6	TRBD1	CASRGQGSYGSSPLHF	TGTGCCAGCAGGGGACAGGGGTCGTATGGAAGTTCACCCCTCCACTTT
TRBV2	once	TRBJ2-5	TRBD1	CASTGQGMETQYF	TGTGCCAGCACGGGACAGGGGATGGAGACCCAGTACTTC
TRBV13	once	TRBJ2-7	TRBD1	CASSLGSGGSYEQYF	TGTGCCAGCAGCTTAGGCTCAGGGGGCTCCTACGAGCAGTACTTC
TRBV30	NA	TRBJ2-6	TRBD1	CAGRTGTGANVLTF	TGTGCCGGACGGACAGGGACTGGGGCCAACGTCCTGACTTTC
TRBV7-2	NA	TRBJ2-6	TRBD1	CASSGTGSSGANVLTF	TGTGCCAGTTCGGGGACAGGAAGCTCTGGGGCCAACGTCCTGACTTTC
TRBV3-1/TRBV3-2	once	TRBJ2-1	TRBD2	CASSQGPLAGPFNEQFF	TGTGCCAGCAGCCAAGGCCCTCTAGCGGGGCCTTTCAATGAGCAGTTCTTC
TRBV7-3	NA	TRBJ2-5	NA	CASSPRPAAVGSQYF	TGTGCCAGCAGCCCTCGCCCGGCCGCGGTGGGGAGCCAGTACTTC
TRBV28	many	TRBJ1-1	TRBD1	CASSSTGGGTEAFF	TGTGCCAGCAGTTCCACAGGGGGCGGCACTGAAGCTTTCTTT
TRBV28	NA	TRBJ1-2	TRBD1	CASRGQGARYGYTF	TGTGCCAGCAGGGGACAGGGGGCTCGCTATGGCTACACCTTC
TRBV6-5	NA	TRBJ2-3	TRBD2	CASKAVAGGPDTQYF	TGTGCCAGCAAGGCGGTAGCGGGGGGGCCAGATACGCAGTATTTT
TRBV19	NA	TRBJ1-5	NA	CASRWSSNSNQPQHF	TGTGCCTCCCGGTGGTCCTCCAATAGCAATCAGCCCCAGCATTTT
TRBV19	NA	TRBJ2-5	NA	CASSIQGFLQETQYF	TGTGCCAGTAGTATTCAGGGGTTCCTCCAAGAGACCCAGTACTTC
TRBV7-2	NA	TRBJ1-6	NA	CASTSRRDNSPLHF	TGTGCCAGCACCTCCCGACGGGATAATTCACCCCTCCACTTT
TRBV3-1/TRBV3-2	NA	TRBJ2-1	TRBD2	CASSRKLAGPQFF	TGTGCCAGCAGCCGCAAACTAGCGGGGCCGCAGTTCTTC
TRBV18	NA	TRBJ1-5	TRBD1	CASSRGQNQPQHF	TGTGCCAGCTCACGGGGACAGAATCAGCCCCAGCATTTT
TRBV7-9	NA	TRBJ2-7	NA	CASSLRELEKQYF	TGTGCCAGCAGCTTACGGGAACTGGAAAAGCAGTACTTC
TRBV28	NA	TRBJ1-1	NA	CASSSGTYNTEAFF	TGTGCCAGCAGTTCGGGGACATATAACACTGAAGCTTTCTTT
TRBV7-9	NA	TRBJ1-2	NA	CASTAGGFGYTF	TGTGCCAGCACCGCGGGGGGCTTCGGCTACACCTTC
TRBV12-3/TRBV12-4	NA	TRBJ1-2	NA	CASSPENYGYTF	TGTGCCAGCAGCCCGGAGAACTATGGCTACACCTTC
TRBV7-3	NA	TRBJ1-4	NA	CASSLTAATNEKLFF	TGTGCCAGCAGCTTAACAGCTGCAACTAATGAAAAACTGTTTTTT
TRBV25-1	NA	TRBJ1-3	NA	CASSERQASSGNTIYF	TGTGCCAGCAGTGAACGACAGGCGTCCTCTGGAAACACCATATATTTT
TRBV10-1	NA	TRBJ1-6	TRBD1	CASSAGTGSNSPLHF	TGCGCCAGCAGCGCCGGGACAGGGAGTAATTCACCCCTCCACTTT
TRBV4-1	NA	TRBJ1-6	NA	CASRQGTRQVASPLHF	TGCGCCAGCAGGCAGGGAACTAGACAGGTCGCATCACCCCTCCACTTT
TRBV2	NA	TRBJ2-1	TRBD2	CASSSSGSSYNEQFF	TGTGCCAGCAGTTCGAGCGGGAGCTCCTACAATGAGCAGTTCTTC
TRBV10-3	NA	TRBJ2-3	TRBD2	CAISESLAGLRGTDTQYF	TGTGCCATCAGTGAGTCGCTAGCGGGGCTCAGGGGCACAGATACGCAGTATTTT
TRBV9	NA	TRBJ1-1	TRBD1	CASSVGQRSTEAFF	TGTGCCAGCAGCGTGGGACAGAGGAGCACTGAAGCTTTCTTT
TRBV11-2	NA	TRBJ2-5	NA	CASRPAGFETQYF	TGTGCCAGCAGGCCTGCGGGATTCGAGACCCAGTACTTC
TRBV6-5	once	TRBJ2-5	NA	CASSLSLAASETQYF	TGTGCCAGCAGTCTATCCCTTGCTGCTTCAGAGACCCAGTACTTC
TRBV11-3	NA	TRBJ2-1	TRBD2	CASSPTSGGWDEQFF	TGTGCCAGCAGTCCGACGAGCGGGGGTTGGGATGAGCAGTTCTTC